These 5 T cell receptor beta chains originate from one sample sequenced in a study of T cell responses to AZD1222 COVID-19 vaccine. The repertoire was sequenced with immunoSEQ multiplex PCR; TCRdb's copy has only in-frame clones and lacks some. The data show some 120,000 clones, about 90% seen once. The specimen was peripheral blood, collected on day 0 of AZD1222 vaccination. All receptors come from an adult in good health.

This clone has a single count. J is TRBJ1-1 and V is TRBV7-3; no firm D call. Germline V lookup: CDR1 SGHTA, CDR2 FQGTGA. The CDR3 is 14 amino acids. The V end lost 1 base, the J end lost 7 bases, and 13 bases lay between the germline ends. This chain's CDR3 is CASSLSPAGGEAFF. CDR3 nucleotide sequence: TGTGCCAGCAGCTTAAGTCCGGCAGGTGGTGAAGCTTTCTTT.

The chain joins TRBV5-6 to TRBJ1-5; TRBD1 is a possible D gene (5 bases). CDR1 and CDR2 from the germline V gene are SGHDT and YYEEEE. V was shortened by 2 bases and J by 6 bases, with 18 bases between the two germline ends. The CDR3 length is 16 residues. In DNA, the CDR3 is TGTGCCAGCAGCTTTGGCATCAGGCCAGGGACTCAGCCCCAGCATTTT. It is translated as CASSFGIRPGTQPQHF. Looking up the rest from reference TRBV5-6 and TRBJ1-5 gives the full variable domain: DAGVTQSPTHLIKTRGQQVTLRCSPKSGHDTVSWYQQALGQGPQFIFQYYEEEERQRGNFPDRFSGHQFPNYSSELNVNALLLGDSALYLCASSFGIRPGTQPQHFGDGTRLSIL.

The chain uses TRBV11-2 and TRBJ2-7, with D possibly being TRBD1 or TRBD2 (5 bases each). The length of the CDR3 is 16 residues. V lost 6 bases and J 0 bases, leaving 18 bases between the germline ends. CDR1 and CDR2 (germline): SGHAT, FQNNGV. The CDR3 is CASSRAGALSSYEQYF. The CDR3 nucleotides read TGTGCCAGCAGTCGTGCCGGGGCGTTAAGCTCCTACGAGCAGTACTTC. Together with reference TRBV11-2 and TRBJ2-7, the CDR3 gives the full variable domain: EAGVAQSPRYKIIEKRQSVAFWCNPISGHATLYWYQQILGQGPKLLIQFQNNGVVDDSQLPKDRFSAERLKGVDSTLKIQPAKLEDSAVYLCASSRAGALSSYEQYFGPGTRLTVT.

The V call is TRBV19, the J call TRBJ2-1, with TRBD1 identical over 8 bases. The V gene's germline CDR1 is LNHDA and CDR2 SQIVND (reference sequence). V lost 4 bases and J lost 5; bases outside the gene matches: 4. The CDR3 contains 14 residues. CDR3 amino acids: CASSTDRGHNEQFF. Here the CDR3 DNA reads TGTGCCAGTAGTACTGACAGGGGACACAATGAGCAGTTCTTC.

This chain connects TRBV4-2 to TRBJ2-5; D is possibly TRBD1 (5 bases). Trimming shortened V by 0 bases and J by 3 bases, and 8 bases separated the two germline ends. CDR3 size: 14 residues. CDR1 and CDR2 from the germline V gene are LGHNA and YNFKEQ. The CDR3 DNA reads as TGTGCCAGCAGCCAAGAACTCAGGGAAGAGACCCAGTACTTC. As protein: CASSQELREETQYF.